This T cell receptor beta chain was recovered during a study of T cell responses to AZD1222 COVID-19 vaccine. Broader study findings: Clonal diversity was possibly underestimated; the donors were predominantly white British and more often female.

This CDR3 has 15 residues. Trimming at V came to 2 bases and at J to 7 bases, leaving 3 bases not matched to a gene. Germline loops: CDR1 SGHVS, CDR2 FNYEAQ. Clones were sequenced by immunoSEQ multiplex PCR, and TCRdb holds only the in-frame ones, with some missing. The repertoire includes tens of thousands of clones, 90% of them detected once, and about 5% sits in the top ten. Note on this clone: The antigen remains unidentified.

The chain combines TRBV7-6 with TRBJ1-6, with TRBD1 identical over 9 bases. The origin of this receptor is an adult who received the AZD1222 COVID-19 vaccine. Sequencing was performed on peripheral blood, taken 28 days after the second AZD1222 dose. Here the CDR3 DNA reads TGTGCCAGCAGCTTAAGGGACAGGGACAATTCACCCCTCCACTTT. This encodes CASSLRDRDNSPLHF.